This T cell receptor (beta chain) was obtained from a study of T-cell reconstitution after alpha-beta-depleted transplantation in children (TCRdb year 2016). Regarding the research as a whole: The study quantitatively tracked T-cell immune reconstitution after TCRalphabeta/CD19-depleted allogeneic hematopoietic cell transplantation in children using TCR repertoire profiling.

The treatment or condition label corresponds to: allogeneic hematopoietic cell transplantation with graft depleted of TCRalphabeta T cells and CD19 B cells. TCRalphabeta/CD19-depleted allogeneic hematopoietic cell grafts were given to the transplant recipients, all of whom were children. Points the paper makes about the study in general: The apparently early alphabetaT-cell count recovery about two months after transplant was reportedly dependent on only several hundred rapidly expanded clones derived from non-depleted graft cells. In some patients, the high TCRbeta diversity seen at day 60 was put down to recipient T cells and intrathymic progenitors that had survived conditioning. Over subsequent months, a decline in hyperexpanded clone frequencies was noted, and after one year, T-cell counts and TCRbeta diversity were mostly ascribed to newly produced T cells.

Notes on this clonotype: Its antigen is not yet known. Per-base qualities were not stored, and no clone one base away is much larger.

Measured from the cysteine to the phenylalanine, the CDR3 is 14 residues long. Only the CDR3 part of the read is kept: 42 bases, read in frame from the first base. CDR1 and CDR2 were assigned from the germline V gene as KGHDR and SFDVKD. V and J are truncated by 7 bases and 2 bases respectively, leaving an intervening sequence of 12 bases. The method was PCR. For sequencing, an Illumina HiSeq 2500 was employed. Molecular barcoding was employed in the preparation of TCR libraries, with unique molecular identifiers being used to normalize TCRbeta repertoire quantification. TCRdb reran the public reads through fastp at Q25 and MiXCR, keeping productive beta chains. Identical CDR3 proteins give one entry, which carries the most common genes and DNA. This sample gives 500,000 to 750,000 distinct CDR3 sequences in total; roughly 30% of them show up just once. 30% to 45% of the sample belongs to the ten largest clones.

This TCR was recovered from a boy less than two years old with Wiskott-Aldrich syndrome, due to receive a stem cell transplant. The specimen comprised PBMCs, sampled before TCRalphabeta/CD19-depleted stem cell transplant. The chain is assembled from TRBV24-1 and TRBJ2-3; a weak D assignment points to TRBD2 (6 bases agree). This receptor carries the CDR3 CATRGRRDTDTQYF. The DNA sequence is TGTGCCACCAGGGGTCGGAGGGACACAGATACGCAGTATTTT.